This T cell receptor (beta chain) was recorded in a study of blood T cell repertoires in COVID-19. Measured with immunoSEQ multiplex PCR; TCRdb has only the in-frame clones, and not every one. The table has about 75,000 clones, about 74% seen once. V was shortened by 0 bases and J by 0 bases, with 6 bases between the two germline ends. In germline, CDR1 is SGHNT, CDR2 YYREEE (reference sequence). This CDR3 is built from 14 residues. The receptor was derived from a human donor with acute or convalescent COVID-19. The donor label of this sample is uncertain. The sequenced material came from peripheral blood. The chain couples TRBV5-4 to TRBJ1-1; D remains ambiguous. CDR3 coding DNA: TGTGCCAGCAGCTTGGACAGTATGAACACTGAAGCTTTCTTT. It codes for CASSLDSMNTEAFF.